This T cell receptor (beta chain) was identified in a study of CD8 T cells in Susac syndrome. Random hexamers served to reverse transcribe roughly 0.45 to 1 ug RNA. TCRdb recomputed calls from the immunoSEQ multiplex PCR reads with MiXCR, one row per CDR3 protein. The sample contains 110,000 or so distinct CDR3 sequences, around 90% of which appear only once. V was shortened by 3 bases and J by 6 bases, with 15 bases between the two germline ends. The CDR3 extends over 15 amino acids. This chain uses TRBV12-3 or TRBV12-4 with TRBJ2-1, with D possibly TRBD1 on 5 matching bases. Sample: CD8+ T cells from PBMCs. The clonotype originates from a human donor in good health. Written as DNA, the CDR3 is TGTGCCAGCAGTTTGGGAAGGGCCCAGGGCAATGAGCAGTTCTTC. Its protein is CASSLGRAQGNEQFF.